The clone carrying this TCR beta chain has just one count. The antigen is unknown. The CDR3 totals 13 residues. Germline assignment: CDR1 MDHEN and CDR2 SYDVKM. Trimming shortened V by 5 bases and J by 5 bases, and 12 bases separated the two germline ends. This specimen belongs to a study of cytomegalovirus exposure and HLA in healthy donors. Study context: The study's early data release held some 85 million unique TCRs from HLA-typed donors.

Primers included in the PCR were 60 Vbeta and 13 Jbeta primers. Data came from immunoSEQ multiplex PCR; TCRdb stores just in-frame clones and leaves some out. Here the sample spans about 190,000 clones, approximately 78% being singletons. Study conclusions and caveats: A later analysis linked a missense DCLRE1C variant to TCR beta V- and J-gene trimming. In an earlier analysis, most TCR beta V segments were productive about 90% or about 30% of the time. A further, later analysis showed that HLA-associated TCR beta chains (compared with equally common others) were more clonally expanded.

The sequence was obtained from a woman aged 25 to 39 in good health and CMV-seropositive. The rearrangement links TRBV28 to TRBJ1-1; weak D call: TRBD1 (5 bases). The sequencing input was PBMCs. In nucleotides, the CDR3 is TGTGCCAGCAGTAACCGCCAGGGTACTGAAGCTTTCTTT. Translation: CASSNRQGTEAFF.